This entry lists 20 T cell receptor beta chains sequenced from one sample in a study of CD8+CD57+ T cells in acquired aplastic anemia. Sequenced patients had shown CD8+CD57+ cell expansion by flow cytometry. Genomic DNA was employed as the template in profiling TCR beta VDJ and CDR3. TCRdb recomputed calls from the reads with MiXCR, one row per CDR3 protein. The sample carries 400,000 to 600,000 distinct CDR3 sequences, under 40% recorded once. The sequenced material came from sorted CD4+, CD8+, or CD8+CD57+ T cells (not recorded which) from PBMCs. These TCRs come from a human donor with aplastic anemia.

As DNA, the CDR3 is TGCGCCAGCAGCTTGGCGAACCGGGACAGGGACGGCTCACCCCTCCACTTT. Encoded protein: CASSLANRDRDGSPLHF. This rearrangement joins TRBV5-1 to TRBJ1-6, with 9 nucleotides matching TRBD1. The CDR3 totals 17 residues. Germline V lookup: CDR1 SGHRS, CDR2 YFSETQ. V was clipped by 0 bases and J by 10 bases; unmatched bases: 11. Based on the CDR3 plus reference TRBV5-1 and TRBJ1-6, the full variable domain is KAGVTQTPRYLIKTRGQQVTLSCSPISGHRSVSWYQQTPGQGLQFLFEYFSETQRNKGNFPGRFSGRQFSNSRSEMNVSTLELGDSALYLCASSLANRDRDGSPLHFGNGTRLTVT.

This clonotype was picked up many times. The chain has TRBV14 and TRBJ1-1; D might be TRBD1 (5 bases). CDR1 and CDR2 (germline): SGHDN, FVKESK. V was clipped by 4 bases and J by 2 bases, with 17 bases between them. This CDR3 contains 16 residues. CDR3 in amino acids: CASSPILSQGNTEAFF. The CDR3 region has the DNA TGTGCCAGCAGCCCCATCCTCTCCCAGGGTAACACTGAAGCTTTCTTT.

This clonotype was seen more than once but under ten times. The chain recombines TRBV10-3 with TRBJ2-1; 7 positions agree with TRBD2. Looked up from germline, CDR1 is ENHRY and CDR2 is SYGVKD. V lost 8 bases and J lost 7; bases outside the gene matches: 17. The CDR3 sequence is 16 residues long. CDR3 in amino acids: CAIRSSGLQQRNEQFF. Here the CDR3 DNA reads TGTGCCATCCGGTCTAGCGGCCTCCAACAGCGGAATGAGCAGTTCTTC.

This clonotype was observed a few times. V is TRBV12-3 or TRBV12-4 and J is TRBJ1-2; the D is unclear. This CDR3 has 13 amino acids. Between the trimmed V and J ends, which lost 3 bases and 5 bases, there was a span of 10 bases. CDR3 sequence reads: CASSFRQNYGYTF. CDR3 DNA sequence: TGTGCCAGCAGTTTTCGGCAGAATTATGGCTACACCTTC.

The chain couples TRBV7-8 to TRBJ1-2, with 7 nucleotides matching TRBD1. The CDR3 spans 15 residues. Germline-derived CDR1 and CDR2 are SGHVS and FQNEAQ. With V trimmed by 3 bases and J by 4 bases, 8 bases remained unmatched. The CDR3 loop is CASSLRQGYGYGYTF. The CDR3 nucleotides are TGTGCCAGCAGCTTGCGACAGGGATATGGCTATGGCTACACCTTC.

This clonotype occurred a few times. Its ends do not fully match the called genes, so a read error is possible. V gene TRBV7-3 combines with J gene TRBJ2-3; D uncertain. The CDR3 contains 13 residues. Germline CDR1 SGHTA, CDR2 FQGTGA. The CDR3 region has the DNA TGTGCCAGCGGCTTCCGAGTTTTAGATACGCAGTATTTT. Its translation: CASGFRVLDTQYF.

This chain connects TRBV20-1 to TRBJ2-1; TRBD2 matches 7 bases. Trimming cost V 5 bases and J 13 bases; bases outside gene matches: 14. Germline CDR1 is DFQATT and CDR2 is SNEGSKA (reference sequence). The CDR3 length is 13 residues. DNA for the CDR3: TGCAGTGCTGGAGGGGAAGAGGCGGGGGAACAGTTCTTC. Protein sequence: CSAGGEEAGEQFF.

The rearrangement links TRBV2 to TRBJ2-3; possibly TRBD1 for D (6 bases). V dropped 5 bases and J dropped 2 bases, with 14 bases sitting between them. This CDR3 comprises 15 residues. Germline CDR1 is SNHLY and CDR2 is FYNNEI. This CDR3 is CASSPKQGYTDTQYF. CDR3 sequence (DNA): TGTGCCAGCAGTCCCAAACAGGGATACACAGATACGCAGTATTTT.

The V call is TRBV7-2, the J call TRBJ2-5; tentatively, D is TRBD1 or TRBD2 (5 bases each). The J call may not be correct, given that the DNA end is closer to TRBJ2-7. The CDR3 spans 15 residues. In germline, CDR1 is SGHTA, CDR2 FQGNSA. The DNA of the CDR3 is TGTGCCAGCAGCTTAGGATGGGACGGCGCCTACGAGCAGTACTTC. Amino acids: CASSLGWDGAYEQYF.

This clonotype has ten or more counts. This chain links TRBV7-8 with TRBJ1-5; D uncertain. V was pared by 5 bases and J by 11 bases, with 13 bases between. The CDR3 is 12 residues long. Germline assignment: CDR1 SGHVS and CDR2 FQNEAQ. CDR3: CASSPTEMAQHF. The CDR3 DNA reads TGTGCCAGCAGCCCAACCGAAATGGCCCAGCATTTT.

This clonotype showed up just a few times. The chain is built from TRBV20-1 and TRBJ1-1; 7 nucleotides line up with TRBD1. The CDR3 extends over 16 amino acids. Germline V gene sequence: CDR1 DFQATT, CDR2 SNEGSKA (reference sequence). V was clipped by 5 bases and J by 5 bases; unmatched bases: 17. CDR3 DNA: TGCAGTGCTGATGTAATTATGACAGGGCATAAAACTGAAGCTTTCTTT. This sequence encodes CSADVIMTGHKTEAFF.

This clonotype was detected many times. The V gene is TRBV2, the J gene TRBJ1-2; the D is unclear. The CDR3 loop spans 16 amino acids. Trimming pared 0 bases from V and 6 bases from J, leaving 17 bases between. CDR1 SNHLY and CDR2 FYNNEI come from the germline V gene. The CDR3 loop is CASSEALPGGDDGYTF. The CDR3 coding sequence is TGTGCCAGCAGTGAAGCGCTTCCAGGTGGGGATGATGGCTACACCTTC.

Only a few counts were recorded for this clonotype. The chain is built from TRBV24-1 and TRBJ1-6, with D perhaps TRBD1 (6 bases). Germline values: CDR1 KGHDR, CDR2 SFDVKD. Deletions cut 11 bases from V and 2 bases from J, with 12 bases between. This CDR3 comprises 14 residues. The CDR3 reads CASLKGAYNSPLHF. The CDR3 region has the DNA TGTGCCAGTCTGAAGGGGGCCTATAATTCACCCCTCCACTTT.

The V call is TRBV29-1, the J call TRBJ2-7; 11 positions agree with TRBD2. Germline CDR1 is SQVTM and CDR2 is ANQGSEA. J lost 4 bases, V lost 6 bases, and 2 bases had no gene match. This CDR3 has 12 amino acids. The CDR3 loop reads CSVLAGDYEQYF. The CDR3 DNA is TGCAGCGTACTAGCGGGGGATTACGAGCAGTACTTC.

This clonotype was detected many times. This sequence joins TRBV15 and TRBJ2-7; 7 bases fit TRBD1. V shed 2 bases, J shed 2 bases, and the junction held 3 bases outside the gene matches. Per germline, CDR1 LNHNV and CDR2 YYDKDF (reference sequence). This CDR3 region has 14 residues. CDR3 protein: CATSRNRGAYEQYF. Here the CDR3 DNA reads TGTGCCACCAGCAGAAACAGGGGCGCCTACGAGCAGTACTTC.

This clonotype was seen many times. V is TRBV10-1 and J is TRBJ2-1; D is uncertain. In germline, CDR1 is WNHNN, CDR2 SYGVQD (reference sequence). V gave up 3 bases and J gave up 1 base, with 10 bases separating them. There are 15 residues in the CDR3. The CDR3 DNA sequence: TGCGCCAGCAGTGACGTCGGCCGTTCCTACAATGAGCAGTTCTTC. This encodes CASSDVGRSYNEQFF.

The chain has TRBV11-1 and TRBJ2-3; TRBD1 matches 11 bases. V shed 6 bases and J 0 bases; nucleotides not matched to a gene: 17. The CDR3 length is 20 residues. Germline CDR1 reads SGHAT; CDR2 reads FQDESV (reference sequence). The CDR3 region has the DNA TGTGCCAGCAGTACCGGGACAGGGGGATATCTGGAGCGGAGCACAGATACGCAGTATTTT. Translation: CASSTGTGGYLERSTDTQYF.

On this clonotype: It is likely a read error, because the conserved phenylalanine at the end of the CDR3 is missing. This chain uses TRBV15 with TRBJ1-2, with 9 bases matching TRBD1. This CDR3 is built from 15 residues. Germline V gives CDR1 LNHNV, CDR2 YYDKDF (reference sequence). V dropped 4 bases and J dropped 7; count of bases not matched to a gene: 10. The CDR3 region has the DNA TGTGCCACCAGCAAAGACAGGGGGGAGCAGGCTGGCTACACCTAC. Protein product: CATSKDRGEQAGYTY.

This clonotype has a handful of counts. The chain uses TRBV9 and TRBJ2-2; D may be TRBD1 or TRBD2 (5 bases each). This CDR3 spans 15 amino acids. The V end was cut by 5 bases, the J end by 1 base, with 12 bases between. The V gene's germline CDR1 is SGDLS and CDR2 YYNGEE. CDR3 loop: CASSAPGRNTGELFF. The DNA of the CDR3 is TGTGCCAGCAGTGCCCCGGGACGGAACACCGGGGAGCTGTTTTTT. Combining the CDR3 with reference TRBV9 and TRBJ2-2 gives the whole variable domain DSGVTQTPKHLITATGQRVTLRCSPRSGDLSVYWYQQSLDQGLQFLIQYYNGEERAKGNILERFSAQQFPDLHSELNLSSLELGDSALYFCASSAPGRNTGELFFGEGSRLTVL.

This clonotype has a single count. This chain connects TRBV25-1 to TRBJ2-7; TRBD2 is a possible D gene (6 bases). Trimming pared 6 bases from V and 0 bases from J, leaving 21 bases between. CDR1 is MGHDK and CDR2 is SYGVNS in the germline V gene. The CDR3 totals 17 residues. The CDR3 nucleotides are TGTGCCAGCAGCTTAAAGTCAGCGGGCTTAAGCTCCTACGAGCAGTACTTC. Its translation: CASSLKSAGLSSYEQYF.